Listed here are 22 T cell receptor beta chains from one sample, sequenced in a study of blood T cell repertoires in COVID-19 (dated by TCRdb to 2018 to 2020). The library was produced with the immunoSEQ multiplex PCR assay. The table was pulled from immuneACCESS by TCRdb, which kept in-frame rearrangements only. Such tables lose some clones; where checked, under half of the loss comes from unresolved V genes, and the rest has no known cause. The sample table shows about 63,000 clones, and almost 95% are seen once. Under 5.5% of the sample is taken by the ten largest. Material for sequencing was peripheral blood. These receptors originate from a man aged 45 to 65 with active COVID-19.

The CDR3 nucleotides read TGTGCCAGCAGTGGAGAGGGACTAGCGGGGAAGGATACGCAGTATTTT. It specifies CASSGEGLAGKDTQYF. The chain joins TRBV25-1 to TRBJ2-3; TRBD2 matches at 13 bases. There are 16 residues in the CDR3. V trimming: 4 bases; J trimming: 6 bases; junction bases outside the gene matches: 7. CDR1 MGHDK and CDR2 SYGVNS come from the germline V gene.

The chain couples TRBV19 to TRBJ2-5, with a possible D match to TRBD1 (6 bases). The length of the CDR3 is 14 residues. The V and J ends lost 3 bases and 1 base respectively, with 9 bases between them. Germline V gene sequence: CDR1 LNHDA, CDR2 SQIVND (reference sequence). CDR3 loop: CASSIGTPQETQYF. The CDR3 DNA reads as TGTGCCAGTAGTATTGGGACACCCCAAGAGACCCAGTACTTC.

The sample holds one count of this clone. This chain connects TRBV29-1 to TRBJ2-2; TRBD2 might be the D (5 bases). The V gene's germline CDR1 is SQVTM and CDR2 ANQGSEA. The CDR3 sequence is 14 residues long. V lost 4 bases to trimming and J lost 2 bases, with 11 bases between them. This CDR3 is CSVVKAVNTGELFF. In nucleotides, the CDR3 is TGCAGCGTTGTAAAAGCGGTTAACACCGGGGAGCTGTTTTTT.

CDR3 sequence reads: CASSPLRDRDNNSPLHF. CDR3 sequence (DNA): TGTGCCAGCTCACCACTCCGGGACAGGGACAATAATTCACCCCTCCACTTT. This chain links TRBV18 with TRBJ1-6, with 9 bases that match TRBD1. Trimming took 1 base from V and 5 from J; bases not matched to a gene: 6. Per germline, CDR1 KGHSH and CDR2 LQKENI. The CDR3 consists of 17 residues. The full variable domain, its missing parts supplied by reference TRBV18 and TRBJ1-6, is NAGVMQNPRHLVRRRGQEARLRCSPMKGHSHVYWYRQLPEEGLKFMVYLQKENIIDESGMPKERFSAEFPKEGPSILRIQQVVRGDSAAYFCASSPLRDRDNNSPLHFGNGTRLTVT.

The rearrangement links TRBV6-5 to TRBJ1-2, with D uncertain. Trimming stripped 2 bases from V and 7 bases from J, with 8 bases between. Per the germline V gene, CDR1 is MNHEY and CDR2 is SVGAGI. The CDR3 loop spans 12 amino acids. In nucleotides, the CDR3 is TGTGCCAGCAGTTACGCGGAGGGTGGCTACACCTTC. Its protein is CASSYAEGGYTF.

This clone occurred once. CDR3 in amino acids: CASSLGRGQGPPGELFF. DNA for the CDR3: TGTGCCAGCAGCTTGGGGCGGGGACAGGGGCCCCCCGGGGAGCTGTTTTTT. The chain joins TRBV5-8 to TRBJ2-2, with TRBD1 matching over 10 bases. CDR1 is SGHTS, CDR2 YDEGEE, per germline. The CDR3 sequence is 17 residues long. The J segment lost 6 bases and the V segment lost 0 bases, leaving 8 bases of the junction unmatched.

The chain employs TRBV3-1 (or the pseudogene TRBV3-2) and TRBJ1-2; D is possibly TRBD1 (6 bases). Germline-derived CDR1 and CDR2 are LGHDT and YNNKEL (reference sequence). This CDR3 is built from 14 residues. V was pared by 1 base and J by 7 bases, with 13 bases between. CDR3 protein: CASSQAGAEGGYTF. The CDR3 region has the DNA TGTGCCAGCAGCCAAGCAGGGGCGGAAGGTGGCTACACCTTC.

This rearrangement joins TRBV5-1 to TRBJ2-1; D is possibly TRBD2 (6 bases). The V gene's germline CDR1 is SGHRS and CDR2 YFSETQ. Trimming cost V 4 bases and J 8 bases, with 19 bases left between them. The CDR3 loop spans 15 amino acids. CDR3 sequence (DNA): TGCGCCAGCAGCCCCCAATCCGGGCGGGGACATGAGCAGTTCTTC. This codes for CASSPQSGRGHEQFF.

This chain connects TRBV28 to TRBJ2-1; TRBD2 matches 8 bases. The CDR3 length is 13 residues. V dropped 8 bases and J dropped 6; count of bases not matched to a gene: 6. The germline CDR1 and CDR2 sequences are MDHEN and SYDVKM. In DNA, the CDR3 is TGTGCCAGCGGTGCGGGAGGTTTCAATGAGCAGTTCTTC. Translating it yields CASGAGGFNEQFF.

This chain uses TRBV4-1 with TRBJ1-2; TRBD1 aligns across 8 bases. The CDR3 contains 12 residues. CDR1 is MGHRA and CDR2 is YSYEKL in the germline V gene. V lost 5 bases to trimming and J lost 7 bases; unmatched junction nucleotides: 3. The DNA of the CDR3 is TGCGCCAGCAGCAAGGGACAGGTTGGCTACACCTTC. Translation: CASSKGQVGYTF.

The CDR3 DNA is TGCAGTGCTAGTGCACCCGGGACAGGGTGGTACGAGCAGTACTTC. Amino acids: CSASAPGTGWYEQYF. The J gene is TRBJ2-7, the V gene TRBV20-1, with 9 bases that match TRBD1. Per germline, CDR1 DFQATT and CDR2 SNEGSKA (reference sequence). V shed 3 bases, J shed 4 bases, and the junction held 10 bases outside the gene matches. The CDR3 has 15 residues.

There are a few counts of this clone. The V and J genes are TRBV6-2 or TRBV6-3 and TRBJ1-2; 7 positions match TRBD1. Per germline, CDR1 MNHEY and CDR2 SVGEGT. J was trimmed by 5 bases and V by 6 bases; bases with no gene match: 6. This CDR3 is built from 13 residues. CDR3 nucleotides: TGTGCCAGCAGCCCAACAGGGGAATATGGCTACACCTTC. Translated: CASSPTGEYGYTF.

The rearrangement joins TRBV4-3 to TRBJ2-3, with a tentative D call TRBD2 (5 bases). With 4 bases removed from V and 6 bases from J, the gap between germline ends came to 11 bases. The CDR3 totals 13 residues. Germline V gene lookup returns CDR1 LGHNA and CDR2 YSLEER. The DNA for the CDR3 is TGCGCCAGCAGCCCAGAATCGGGGGATACGCAGTATTTT. It is translated as CASSPESGDTQYF.

The J gene is TRBJ1-1, the V gene TRBV19; TRBD1 might be the D (5 bases). The CDR3 loop spans 14 amino acids. Looked up from germline, CDR1 is LNHDA and CDR2 is SQIVND (reference sequence). V was pared by 7 bases and J by 1 base, with 13 bases between. As DNA, the CDR3 is TGTGCCAGTACGAAGGGGCGTGGGAACACTGAAGCTTTCTTT. Translation gives CASTKGRGNTEAFF.

The genes are TRBV7-2 and TRBJ2-1; 11 bases line up with TRBD2. The CDR3 covers 15 residues. V trimming: 5 bases; J trimming: 7 bases; junction bases outside the gene matches: 7. CDR1 SGHTA and CDR2 FQGNSA come from the germline V gene. CDR3 DNA: TGTGCCAGCAGCACAATAGCGGGGGGGCAGAATGAGCAGTTCTTC. This codes for CASSTIAGGQNEQFF.

V is TRBV28 and J is TRBJ2-2, with 9 bases fitting TRBD1. Unmatched junction bases numbered 12, after V lost 10 bases and J lost 6 bases. This CDR3 comprises 15 residues. The germline gives CDR1 MDHEN, CDR2 SYDVKM. CDR3 amino acids: CAILPGTGIAGELFF. For the CDR3, the DNA is TGTGCCATCCTCCCCGGGACAGGGATCGCCGGGGAGCTGTTTTTT.

The chain uses TRBV18 and TRBJ2-7; 8 nucleotides align to TRBD2. The V gene end was trimmed by 3 bases and the J gene end by 3 bases; junction bases not matched to a gene: 4. The germline CDR1 and CDR2 sequences are KGHSH and LQKENI. This CDR3 is 14 amino acids long. DNA for the CDR3: TGTGCCAGCTCACCCCCCGGGACTAGCTACGAGCAGTACTTC. Translated, it gives CASSPPGTSYEQYF.

This chain connects TRBV7-6 to TRBJ1-5; a possible D gene is TRBD1 (5 bases). The CDR3 has 14 amino acids. V was clipped by 1 base and J by 2 bases, with 6 bases between them. Germline loops: CDR1 SGHVS, CDR2 FNYEAQ. The CDR3 nucleotides are TGTGCCAGCAGCTTAGAGACAGGCAATCAGCCCCAGCATTTT. Translation gives CASSLETGNQPQHF.

The chain couples TRBV6-2 or TRBV6-3 to TRBJ2-7; 7 bases map to TRBD2. V lost 0 bases to trimming and J lost 1 base; unmatched junction nucleotides: 6. The germline CDR1 and CDR2 sequences are MNHEY and SVGEGT. This CDR3 comprises 16 residues. The CDR3 spells CASSYSGGSVSYEQYF. The CDR3 nucleotides read TGTGCCAGCAGTTACTCTGGCGGGAGCGTTTCCTACGAGCAGTACTTC.

The gene calls are TRBV27 and TRBJ2-7; D is undetermined. V gave up 11 bases and J gave up 6 bases, with 8 bases separating them. Germline loops: CDR1 MNHEY, CDR2 SMNVEV (reference sequence). The CDR3 contains 9 residues. The CDR3 nucleotides read TGTGCCGGAGAACGCGAGCAGTACTTC. Protein product: CAGEREQYF.

The chain recombines TRBV28 with TRBJ2-7; 14 nucleotides agree with TRBD2. Trimming at V came to 2 bases and at J to 7 bases, leaving 7 bases not matched to a gene. The CDR3 spans 16 residues. Germline CDR1 and CDR2: MDHEN and SYDVKM. The CDR3: CASSLDGTSGSWEQYF. For the CDR3, the DNA is TGTGCCAGCAGTTTAGATGGGACTAGCGGGAGTTGGGAGCAGTACTTC.

The chain is built from TRBV19 and TRBJ2-5; TRBD2 aligns across 7 bases. Per the germline V gene, CDR1 is LNHDA and CDR2 is SQIVND (reference sequence). CDR3 length: 14 amino acids. V was clipped by 1 base and J by 5 bases; unmatched bases: 4. The CDR3 loop is CASSIAGGRETQYF. The DNA of the CDR3 is TGTGCCAGTAGTATAGCGGGAGGCAGGGAGACCCAGTACTTC.